This T cell receptor (beta chain) was obtained from a study of cytomegalovirus exposure and HLA in healthy donors. Study-wide findings and caveats: TCR beta V segments were, for the most part, productive about 87% or about 30% of the time in an earlier analysis. Most TCR sequences were rare, but some public TCRs occurred in many donors. Links to common viral pathogens appeared, in a later analysis, for several of the most significant clusters.

Likely unrecorded immune exposures existed in these nominally healthy donors. 60 Vbeta and 13 Jbeta primers were used in PCR. The table came from immunoSEQ multiplex PCR; TCRdb's copy has only in-frame clones and leaves some out. The table includes around 200,000 clones, 77% detected once. Comment on this clone: Its antigen is not known.

The CDR3 is 13 residues long. Trimming removed 0 bases from V and 8 bases from J, with 8 bases in between. Per the germline V gene, CDR1 is SGHRS and CDR2 is YFSETQ. The clonotype originates from a female donor in good health and CMV-seronegative. The sequenced sample consisted of PBMCs. V and J are TRBV5-1 and TRBJ2-2, with D maybe TRBD1 (6 bases). CDR3 amino acids: CASSLAQGGELFF. CDR3 nucleotides: TGCGCCAGCAGCTTGGCCCAGGGGGGGGAGCTGTTTTTT. The whole variable domain, remainder taken from reference TRBV5-1 and TRBJ2-2, is KAGVTQTPRYLIKTRGQQVTLSCSPISGHRSVSWYQQTPGQGLQFLFEYFSETQRNKGNFPGRFSGRQFSNSRSEMNVSTLELGDSALYLCASSLAQGGELFFGEGSRLTVL.